Listed here are 20 T cell receptor beta chains from one sample, sequenced in a study of circulating and synovial CD4+ cells in juvenile arthritis. Using immunoSEQ multiplex PCR, the repertoire was profiled, and TCRdb retains in-frame clones only, with some absent. The sample holds about 3,600 clones, 81% seen once. The material sequenced was CD4+ T cells from synovial fluid. The receptors shown here come from a human donor with juvenile idiopathic arthritis.

The V call is TRBV30, the J call TRBJ1-1, with D maybe TRBD1 (5 bases). Germline CDR1 GTSNPN, CDR2 SVGIG (reference sequence). The CDR3 sequence is 14 residues long. Trimming shortened V by 0 bases and J by 11 bases, and 19 bases separated the two germline ends. The CDR3 is CAWSVIIAGPGAFF. In nucleotides, the CDR3 is TGTGCCTGGAGTGTAATTATTGCGGGACCGGGGGCTTTCTTT.

This chain connects TRBV19 to TRBJ1-1; the D is unclear. V lost 7 bases to trimming and J lost 5 bases, with 11 bases between them. The CDR3 contains 12 residues. Germline CDR1 LNHDA, CDR2 SQIVND (reference sequence). CDR3 amino acids: CASTSLRTEAFF. DNA of the CDR3: TGTGCCAGTACCTCCCTGAGGACTGAAGCTTTCTTT.

CDR3 sequence (DNA): TGCAGCGTTGATAGACAGGGGAACACTGAAGCTTTCTTT. Its protein product is CSVDRQGNTEAFF. The rearrangement uses TRBV29-1 and TRBJ1-1, with 7 bases matching TRBD1. The CDR3 is 13 amino acids. In germline, CDR1 is SQVTM, CDR2 ANQGSEA. V shed 3 bases, J shed 1 base, and the junction held 2 bases outside the gene matches.

V usage is TRBV4-1 and J usage is TRBJ2-1; 7 bases line up with TRBD2. The V gene's germline CDR1 is MGHRA and CDR2 YSYEKL. The CDR3 totals 17 residues. The junction had 12 bases not matched to a gene; V was cut back by 1 base and J by 6 bases. CDR3 sequence: CASSQGLPGLGSNEQFF. For the CDR3, the DNA is TGCGCCAGCAGCCAAGGACTACCCGGACTAGGGAGCAATGAGCAGTTCTTC.

Points on this clone: One end of the junction does not line up with germline, which may come from a read error. The same CDR3 is also encoded by other DNA sequences in this sample. The rearrangement uses TRBV7-2 and TRBJ1-6; TRBD1 aligns across 9 bases. This CDR3 contains 19 residues. CDR1 is SGHTA, CDR2 FQGNSA, per germline. The CDR3 loop is CASSPEPPGTGFYNSPLHF. The CDR3 region has the DNA TGTGCCAGCAGCCCAGAACCACCCGGGACAGGGTTTTATAATTCCCCCCTCCACTTT.

This clone was seen a handful of times. V is TRBV5-1 and J is TRBJ2-1; 7 nucleotides match TRBD2. Unmatched junction bases numbered 10, after V lost 4 bases and J lost 0 bases. Germline CDR1 SGHRS, CDR2 YFSETQ. The CDR3 sequence is 17 residues long. CDR3 bases: TGCGCCAGCAGCGCGGGAGCGATAGGGGCCTCCTACAATGAGCAGTTCTTC. Its translation: CASSAGAIGASYNEQFF.

The J gene is TRBJ2-3, the V gene TRBV4-3; D possibly corresponds to TRBD1 (6 bases). The CDR3 consists of 12 residues. Germline V lookup: CDR1 LGHNA, CDR2 YSLEER. The V end lost 5 bases, the J end lost 6 bases, and 9 bases lay between the germline ends. The chain's CDR3 is CASSDQGDTQYF. In DNA, the CDR3 is TGCGCCAGCAGCGATCAGGGGGATACGCAGTATTTT.

The rearrangement joins TRBV10-3 to TRBJ2-3; tentative D call: TRBD2 (6 bases). The length of the CDR3 is 14 residues. V was pared by 4 bases and J by 2 bases, with 10 bases between. Germline CDR1 ENHRY, CDR2 SYGVKD. The CDR3 protein is CAISAGTPTDTQYF. CDR3 bases: TGTGCCATCAGTGCCGGGACTCCCACAGATACGCAGTATTTT.

The chain combines TRBV7-2 with TRBJ2-5; D is ambiguous. Germline V gives CDR1 SGHTA, CDR2 FQGNSA. The CDR3 covers 14 residues. V was clipped by 2 bases and J by 0 bases, with 7 bases between them. CDR3 sequence reads: CASSLSLHQETQYF. The CDR3 region has the DNA TGTGCCAGCAGCTTAAGTCTACACCAAGAGACCCAGTACTTC.

The chain is built from TRBV5-1 and TRBJ2-3; 8 bases agree with TRBD2. V lost 3 bases, J lost 2 bases, and 8 bases stayed unmatched. CDR3 length equals 16 residues. CDR1 is SGHRS, CDR2 YFSETQ, per germline. CDR3: CASSSLPGGATDTQYF. In nucleotides, the CDR3 is TGCGCCAGCAGCTCTTTACCCGGGGGGGCCACAGATACGCAGTATTTT. The variable domain in full, completed from reference TRBV5-1 and TRBJ2-3, reads KAGVTQTPRYLIKTRGQQVTLSCSPISGHRSVSWYQQTPGQGLQFLFEYFSETQRNKGNFPGRFSGRQFSNSRSEMNVSTLELGDSALYLCASSSLPGGATDTQYFGPGTRLTVL.

The chain uses TRBV5-1 and TRBJ1-1; perhaps TRBD1 as D (6 bases). CDR1 and CDR2 from the germline V gene are SGHRS and YFSETQ. The V gene lost 4 bases and the J gene lost 5 bases, with 12 bases spanning the gap. This CDR3 comprises 13 residues. The CDR3 coding sequence is TGCGCCAGCAGCCTTACAGGGTTGACTGAAGCTTTCTTT. The encoded protein is CASSLTGLTEAFF.

A remark on this clone: Sequence at one end of the junction differs from germline and may be a read error. The genes are TRBV4-3 and TRBJ2-1, with TRBD2 identical over 11 bases. Per germline, CDR1 LGHNA and CDR2 YSLEER. The CDR3 is made up of 17 amino acids. In DNA form, the CDR3 reads TGCGCCAGCGGCCAAGTATACGGGACTAGCGGTGAAGATGAGCAGTTCTTC. This codes for CASGQVYGTSGEDEQFF.

The chain combines TRBV29-1 with TRBJ2-1; 9 nucleotides agree with TRBD1. The V segment lost 7 bases and the J segment 5 bases; nucleotides outside the gene matches: 9. Germline lookup yields CDR1 SQVTM and CDR2 ANQGSEA. This CDR3 region has 14 residues. The CDR3 reads CSEYGTGFDNEQFF. As DNA, the CDR3 is TGCAGCGAGTACGGGACAGGGTTTGACAATGAGCAGTTCTTC.

This clone was recorded a few times. This chain connects TRBV9 to TRBJ1-2, with 7 bases lining up with TRBD1. CDR3 length: 14 amino acids. The J segment lost 8 bases and the V segment lost 5 bases, leaving 12 bases of the junction unmatched. Per germline, CDR1 SGDLS and CDR2 YYNGEE. CDR3 DNA sequence: TGTGCCAGCAGTCTCGAGGGGGCAGTAGGGGGCTACACCTTC. Its translation: CASSLEGAVGGYTF.

This chain uses TRBV7-9 with TRBJ1-1, with D possibly being TRBD1 (5 bases). Trimming pared 3 bases from V and 4 bases from J, leaving 15 bases between. Germline V gene data show CDR1 as SEHNR and CDR2 as FQNEAQ (reference sequence). The CDR3 has 15 residues. CDR3 sequence: CASSLTPVDTTEAFF. CDR3 in DNA: TGTGCCAGCAGCTTGACACCTGTGGACACCACTGAAGCTTTCTTT.

CDR3 sequence reads: CASRALSSTDTQYF. The CDR3 DNA reads as TGTGCCAGCAGAGCGCTTTCTAGCACAGATACGCAGTATTTT. The V call is TRBV25-1, the J call TRBJ2-3, with D uncertain. CDR1 and CDR2 from the germline V gene are MGHDK and SYGVNS. The CDR3 length is 14 residues. V was shortened by 6 bases and J by 0 bases, with 10 bases between the two germline ends.

Of note for this clone: At the DNA level, this CDR3 is encoded by other sequences in the same sample as well. The J gene is TRBJ1-6, the V gene TRBV5-1, with 12 bases fitting TRBD1. The CDR3 covers 16 residues. Trimming at V came to 0 bases and at J to 13 bases, leaving 8 bases not matched to a gene. Germline V gives CDR1 SGHRS, CDR2 YFSETQ. The CDR3 reads CASSLVGQGAESPLHF. Written as DNA, the CDR3 is TGCGCCAGCAGCTTGGTGGGACAGGGGGCCGAGTCCCCCCTCCACTTT.

The chain is built from TRBV4-3 and TRBJ2-1; 8 bases line up with TRBD1. CDR1 is LGHNA, CDR2 YSLEER, per germline. V shed 0 bases and J 9 bases; nucleotides not matched to a gene: 7. The CDR3 contains 15 residues. The chain's CDR3 is CASSQDWGQVSEQFF. CDR3 sequence (DNA): TGCGCCAGCAGCCAAGATTGGGGACAGGTGAGTGAGCAGTTCTTC.

The chain couples TRBV15 to TRBJ2-4; TRBD2 is a possible D gene (6 bases). This CDR3 spans 17 amino acids. The germline CDR1 and CDR2 sequences are LNHNV and YYDKDF (reference sequence). Trimming removed 0 bases from V and 1 base from J, with 13 bases in between. The CDR3 here is CATSRERNAGAKNIQYF. The CDR3 DNA reads as TGTGCCACCAGCAGAGAGAGGAACGCGGGGGCCAAAAACATTCAGTACTTC.

This chain links TRBV6-5 with TRBJ1-5, with 11 bases identical to TRBD1. The V segment lost 6 bases and the J segment 6 bases; nucleotides outside the gene matches: 7. The CDR3 loop spans 15 amino acids. CDR1 is MNHEY and CDR2 is SVGAGI in the germline V gene. The CDR3 loop is CASRGLGTGGQPQHF. Written as DNA, the CDR3 is TGTGCCAGCAGGGGACTGGGGACAGGGGGTCAGCCCCAGCATTTT.